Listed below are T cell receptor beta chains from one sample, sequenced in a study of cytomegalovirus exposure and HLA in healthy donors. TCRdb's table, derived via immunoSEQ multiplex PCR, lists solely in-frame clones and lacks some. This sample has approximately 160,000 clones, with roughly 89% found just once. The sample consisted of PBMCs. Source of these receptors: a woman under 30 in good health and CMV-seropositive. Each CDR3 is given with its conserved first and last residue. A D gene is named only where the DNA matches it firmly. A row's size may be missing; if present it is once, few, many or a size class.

CDR3 DNA: TGCAGCGTTGCGGGAAACAGGGGTAACACTGAAGCTTTCTTT
CDR3 protein: CSVAGNRGNTEAFF
V gene: TRBV29-1
J gene: TRBJ1-1
clone size: NA
D gene: TRBD1

CDR3 DNA: TGCAGCGAAACAAGCGGCCGAGATACGCAGTATTTT
CDR3 protein: CSETSGRDTQYF
V gene: TRBV29-1
J gene: TRBJ2-3
clone size: NA
D gene: NA

CDR3 DNA: TGCGCCAGCAGCTTGGGGGCGGTCGGGGTGGATGAGCAGTTCTTC
CDR3 protein: CASSLGAVGVDEQFF
V gene: TRBV5-1
J gene: TRBJ2-1
clone size: NA
D gene: NA

CDR3 DNA: TGTGCCAGCAGCCAGGACAGGGCGCGAGGAGGGTTCTATGGCTACACCTTC
CDR3 protein: CASSQDRARGGFYGYTF
V gene: TRBV7-2
J gene: TRBJ1-2
clone size: NA
D gene: TRBD1

CDR3 DNA: TGTGCCAGCAGCTTCAGGACAGGGGGCACAGGTCCGGGTGGCTACACCTTC
CDR3 protein: CASSFRTGGTGPGGYTF
V gene: TRBV5-4
J gene: TRBJ1-2
clone size: NA
D gene: TRBD1

CDR3 DNA: TGTGCCAGGCCATACTCTAGCGGGAGGATGGAGACCCAGTACTTC
CDR3 protein: CARPYSSGRMETQYF
V gene: TRBV6-4
J gene: TRBJ2-5
clone size: NA
D gene: TRBD2

CDR3 DNA: TGTGCCAGCTCACCAGGGCAGGGGGCGACGGATTGGCAGTTCTTC
CDR3 protein: CASSPGQGATDWQFF
V gene: TRBV18
J gene: TRBJ2-1
clone size: NA
D gene: TRBD1

CDR3 DNA: TGTGCCAGCAGCCCTAGTGGGACTCTGAACACCGGGGAGCTGTTTTTT
CDR3 protein: CASSPSGTLNTGELFF
V gene: TRBV11-2
J gene: TRBJ2-2
clone size: once
D gene: NA

CDR3 DNA: TGTGCCTGGAGTGTACAGGGGAGAACCGGGGAGCTGTTTTTT
CDR3 protein: CAWSVQGRTGELFF
V gene: TRBV30
J gene: TRBJ2-2
clone size: NA
D gene: TRBD1

CDR3 DNA: TGCGCCAGCAGCTTTTCTCAGGGATCTGGAAACACCATATATTTT
CDR3 protein: CASSFSQGSGNTIYF
V gene: TRBV5-1
J gene: TRBJ1-3
clone size: NA
D gene: NA

CDR3 DNA: TGCGCCAGCAGCTTCCAATTACAGGGGGCATTACGCGATACGCAGTATTTT
CDR3 protein: CASSFQLQGALRDTQYF
V gene: TRBV5-1
J gene: TRBJ2-3
clone size: NA
D gene: TRBD1